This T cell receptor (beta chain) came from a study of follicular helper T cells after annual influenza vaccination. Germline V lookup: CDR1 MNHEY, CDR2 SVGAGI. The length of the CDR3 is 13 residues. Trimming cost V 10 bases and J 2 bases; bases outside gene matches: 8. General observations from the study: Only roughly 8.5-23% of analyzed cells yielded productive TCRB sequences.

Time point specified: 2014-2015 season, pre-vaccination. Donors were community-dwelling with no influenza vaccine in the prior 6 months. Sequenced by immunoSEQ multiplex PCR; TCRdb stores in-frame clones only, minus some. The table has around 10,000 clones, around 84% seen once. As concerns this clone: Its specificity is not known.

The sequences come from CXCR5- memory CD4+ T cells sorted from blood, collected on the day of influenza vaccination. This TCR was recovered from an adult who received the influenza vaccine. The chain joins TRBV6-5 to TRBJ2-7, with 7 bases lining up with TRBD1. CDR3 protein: CATGRDSPYEQYF. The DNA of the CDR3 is TGTGCCACGGGCAGGGACAGCCCCTACGAGCAGTACTTC.